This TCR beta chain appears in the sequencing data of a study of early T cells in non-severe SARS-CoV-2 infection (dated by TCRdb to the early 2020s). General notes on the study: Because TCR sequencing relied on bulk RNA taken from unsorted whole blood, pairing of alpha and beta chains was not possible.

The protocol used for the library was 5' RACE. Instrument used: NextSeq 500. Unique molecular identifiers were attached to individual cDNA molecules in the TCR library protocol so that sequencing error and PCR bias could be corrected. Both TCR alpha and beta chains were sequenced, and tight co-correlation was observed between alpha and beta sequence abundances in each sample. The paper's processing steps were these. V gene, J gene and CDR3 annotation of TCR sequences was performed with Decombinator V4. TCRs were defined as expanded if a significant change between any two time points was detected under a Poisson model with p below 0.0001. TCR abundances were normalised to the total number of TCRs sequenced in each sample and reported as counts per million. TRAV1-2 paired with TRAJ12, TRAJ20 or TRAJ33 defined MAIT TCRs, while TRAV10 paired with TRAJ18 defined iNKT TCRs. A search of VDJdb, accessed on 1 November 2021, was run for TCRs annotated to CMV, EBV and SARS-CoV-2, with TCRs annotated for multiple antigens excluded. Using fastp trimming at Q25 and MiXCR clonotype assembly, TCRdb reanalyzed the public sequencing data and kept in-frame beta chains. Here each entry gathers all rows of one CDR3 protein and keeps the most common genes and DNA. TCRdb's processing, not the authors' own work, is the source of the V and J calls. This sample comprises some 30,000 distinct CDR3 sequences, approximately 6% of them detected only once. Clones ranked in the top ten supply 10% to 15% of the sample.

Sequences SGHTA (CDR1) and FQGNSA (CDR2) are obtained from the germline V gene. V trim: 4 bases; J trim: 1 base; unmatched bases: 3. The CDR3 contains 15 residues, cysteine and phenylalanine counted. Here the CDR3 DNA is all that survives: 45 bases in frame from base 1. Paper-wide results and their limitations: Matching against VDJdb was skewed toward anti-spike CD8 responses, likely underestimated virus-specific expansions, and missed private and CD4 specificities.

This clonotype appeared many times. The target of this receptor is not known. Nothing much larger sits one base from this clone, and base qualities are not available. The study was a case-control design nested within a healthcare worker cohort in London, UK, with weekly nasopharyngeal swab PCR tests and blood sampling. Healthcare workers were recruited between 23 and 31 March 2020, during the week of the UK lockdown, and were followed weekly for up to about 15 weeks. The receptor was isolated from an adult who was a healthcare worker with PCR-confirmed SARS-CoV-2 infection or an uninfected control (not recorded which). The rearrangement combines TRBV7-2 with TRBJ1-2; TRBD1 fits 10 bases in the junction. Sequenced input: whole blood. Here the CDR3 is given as CASSSGQGVNYGYTF. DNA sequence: TGTGCCAGCAGCTCAGGACAGGGGGTTAACTATGGCTACACCTTC.